Listed below are T cell receptor beta chains from one sample, sequenced in a study of T cell clones after liver transplantation. Profiled with immunoSEQ multiplex PCR; TCRdb holds only in-frame clones, not every one. The repertoire holds around 70,000 clones, with roughly 92% as singletons. This specimen consisted of CD4+ T cells from blood, obtained about 26 months after liver transplant. The receptors were sampled from a human patient who received a liver transplant. T cells may partly derive from the graft donor. Both conserved end residues are part of each CDR3. The D gene is left open where the match is weak. Size is omitted from some rows. Given values are once, few, many or a class for expanded clones.

v_call	clone_size	j_call	d_call	cdr3_aa	cdr3_nt
TRBV29-1	.	TRBJ2-7	.	CSALGPSYEQYF	TGCAGCGCTCTGGGACCCTCCTACGAGCAGTACTTC
TRBV19	.	TRBJ2-2	TRBD1	CASPPILDRPPDSNTGELFF	TGTGCCAGCCCCCCAATCTTGGACAGGCCCCCAGATTCGAACACCGGGGAGCTGTTTTTT
TRBV19	.	TRBJ2-7	TRBD2	CASSWTSETYEQYF	TGTGCCAGTAGTTGGACTAGCGAGACCTACGAGCAGTACTTC
TRBV7-9	once	TRBJ1-4	.	CASSSLRATNEKLFF	TGTGCCAGCAGCTCCCTTAGAGCAACTAATGAAAAACTGTTTTTT
TRBV7-2	.	TRBJ2-7	TRBD2	CASSPGLAQTYEQYF	TGTGCCAGCAGCCCCGGACTAGCCCAGACCTACGAGCAGTACTTC
TRBV7-2	.	TRBJ2-1	.	CASSITMGYNEQFF	TGTGCCAGCAGCATCACTATGGGCTACAATGAGCAGTTCTTC
TRBV30	.	TRBJ2-4	TRBD1	CAWSGGQGKTAKNIQYF	TGTGCCTGGAGTGGGGGACAGGGCAAGACAGCCAAAAACATTCAGTACTTC
TRBV18	.	TRBJ1-5	TRBD1	CASSTKAGGDQPQHF	TGTGCCAGCTCGACCAAGGCAGGGGGGGATCAGCCCCAGCATTTT
TRBV2	.	TRBJ2-3	.	CASIKGVTSTDTQYF	TGTGCCAGCATCAAGGGGGTCACTAGCACAGATACGCAGTATTTT
TRBV15	.	TRBJ2-2	.	CATSRDSVTANTGELFF	TGTGCCACCAGCAGAGACTCTGTGACCGCGAACACCGGGGAGCTGTTTTTT
TRBV2	.	TRBJ2-1	TRBD2	CASSELWGGYNEQFF	TGTGCCAGCAGTGAACTGTGGGGGGGTTACAATGAGCAGTTCTTC
TRBV15	.	TRBJ2-7	TRBD1	CATSRAGGEQYF	TGTGCCACCAGCAGAGCAGGGGGCGAGCAGTACTTC
TRBV5-1	few	TRBJ2-3	TRBD2	CASSLASSGRGTDTQYF	TGCGCCAGCAGCTTGGCGTCTAGCGGGAGGGGCACAGATACGCAGTATTTT
TRBV7-2	.	TRBJ2-7	TRBD1	CASSSPGTGLSYEQYF	TGTGCCAGCAGCTCGCCCGGGACAGGGTTATCCTACGAGCAGTACTTC
TRBV19	few	TRBJ2-3	.	CAGSSAGAGDTQYF	TGTGCCGGATCCAGCGCCGGCGCGGGAGATACGCAGTATTTT
TRBV5-4	.	TRBJ2-7	TRBD2	CASSWGGTSGYEQYF	TGTGCCAGCAGCTGGGGGGGGACTAGCGGCTACGAGCAGTACTTC
TRBV6-5	.	TRBJ1-2	TRBD1	CASSYSFIGQGYGYTF	TGTGCCAGCAGTTACTCGTTCATCGGACAGGGCTATGGCTACACCTTC
TRBV6-1	.	TRBJ1-2	TRBD1	CASSEVGTGGFNGYTF	TGTGCCAGCAGTGAAGTTGGGACAGGGGGGTTTAATGGCTACACCTTC
TRBV11-3	.	TRBJ2-7	.	CASSLAPTYEQYF	TGTGCCAGCAGCTTAGCCCCGACCTACGAGCAGTACTTC
TRBV2	.	TRBJ2-7	.	CASSEQGGGEQYF	TGTGCCAGCAGTGAACAGGGGGGCGGGGAGCAGTACTTC
TRBV18	.	TRBJ1-5	TRBD1	CASSRGQGLGPQHF	TGTGCCAGCTCGCGGGGACAGGGGTTAGGGCCCCAGCATTTT
TRBV2	.	TRBJ1-2	.	CASRYSGRGYTF	TGTGCCAGCAGATACAGCGGTCGGGGCTACACCTTC
TRBV5-1	.	TRBJ2-7	TRBD1	CASSAWDRSYEQYF	TGCGCCAGCAGCGCCTGGGACAGGAGCTACGAGCAGTACTTC
TRBV10-1	.	TRBJ2-3	TRBD1	CASSTGTGSSHTQYF	TGCGCCAGCAGTACCGGGACAGGGTCTTCACATACGCAGTATTTT
TRBV7-2	.	TRBJ2-2	.	CASSQTVDTGELFF	TGTGCCAGCAGTCAAACCGTCGACACCGGGGAGCTGTTTTTT
TRBV6-5	.	TRBJ2-1	.	CASSSPKDEQFF	TGTGCCAGCAGTTCCCCTAAAGATGAGCAGTTCTTC
TRBV28	once	TRBJ2-2	.	CASTARGLVRTGELFF	TGTGCCAGCACGGCTCGGGGTTTGGTGCGCACCGGGGAGCTGTTTTTT
TRBV10-3	.	TRBJ1-2	TRBD1	CAISDPDRDYGYTF	TGTGCCATCAGCGATCCGGACAGGGACTATGGCTACACCTTC
TRBV7-3	once	TRBJ2-2	.	CASSLLGTQLIGELFF	TGTGCCAGCAGCTTACTCGGGACACAGCTCATCGGGGAGCTGTTTTTT
TRBV4-2	.	TRBJ2-3	TRBD2	CASSQDGGVGGDTQYF	TGTGCCAGCAGCCAAGATGGGGGGGTTGGTGGAGATACGCAGTATTTT
TRBV28	.	TRBJ2-5	.	CASSAPHRETQYF	TGTGCCAGCAGTGCGCCACACAGGGAGACCCAGTACTTC